The clone carrying this T cell receptor (beta chain) was found a few times. Its matching antigen is unknown. Three rounds of nested PCR, following a modified ARM-PCR protocol, produced the TCRbeta library. TCRdb reprocessed the multiplex PCR reads via MiXCR and lists one record per CDR3 protein. The data hold 60,000 to 90,000 distinct CDR3 sequences, with 55% to 70% observed a single time. The sample is drawn from a study of tumor and adjacent non-tumor tissue in lung cancer. Overall study: Aged about 31 to 80 years, patients included roughly ten men and roughly five women with stage I to III disease. On average, productive TCRbeta reads reached about 4.4 million per sample.

CDR1 MDHEN and CDR2 SYDVKM come from the germline V gene. The CDR3 consists of 17 residues. Losses at the gene ends were 5 bases for V and 4 bases for J; bases not matched to a gene: 14. Whole-study findings and limits: Normal lung showed higher cumulative top 100 clone frequency than tumor. TCR diversity was significantly greater in tumor than normal lung tissue.

RNA was extracted from bulk tissue without any cell sorting. This non-tumor lung sample came from over 3 cm beyond the tumor edge. The chain employs TRBV28 and TRBJ2-7; 10 nucleotides agree with TRBD2. The clonotype originates from a woman aged 45 to 65 with non-small cell lung cancer. Sample: distant non-tumor lung tissue. The CDR3 loop reads CASSILGLAEQPYEQYF. As DNA, the CDR3 is TGTGCCAGCAGTATACTCGGACTAGCGGAACAACCATACGAGCAGTACTTC.